The sequence of this T cell receptor beta chain was determined in a study of blood T cell repertoires in COVID-19. Study context: Whether acute or convalescent, the COVID-19 samples came from the United States, Italy and Spain. In each case, the material was cDNA or gDNA derived from T cells, B-cell-depleted T cells, or PBMCs.

This clone was recorded at least ten times. Source study methods: Amplification from reference gene primers served as the basis for estimated nucleated cell counts. TCRdb's copy holds only in-frame clones and misses some; the assay was immunoSEQ multiplex PCR. The V and J calls and clone size were taken over from that table, and D and trimming were inferred from the DNA. The sample includes roughly 98,000 clones, over 80% of them seen just once. V shed 4 bases and J shed 7 bases, with 20 bases lying between them. CDR3 length equals 16 residues. Germline CDR1 reads SGHNT; CDR2 reads YYREEE (reference sequence).

This TCR derives from a woman in her sixties or seventies with active or convalescent COVID-19. The sequenced sample was peripheral blood. The chain combines TRBV5-4 with TRBJ2-2; perhaps TRBD1 as D (6 bases). The CDR3, as DNA: TGTGCCAGCAGCCCCCAGGTGGGGGCTGTGAGCGGGGAGCTGTTTTTT. It encodes CASSPQVGAVSGELFF.